The 3 T cell receptor beta chains listed next were all sequenced from one sample in a study of molecular identifiers for immune sequencing clone quantification. TCRdb analysed the PCR reads with MiXCR anew, one entry per CDR3 protein. The sample lists roughly 320,000 distinct CDR3 sequences, 24% occurring once. Sequencing was done on a sample of naive CD8+ T cells from blood, with Jurkat cell RNA spiked in. Subset denoted: FACS-sorted CD8+CD4-CCR7+CD45RA+ naive T cells. The source is a human donor in good health. Some libraries in this study had Jurkat cell RNA spiked in.

Points on this clonotype: A clone one base away is much larger, so this may be a read error. The chain recombines TRBV7-9 with TRBJ1-6; no definite D call. Germline CDR1 reads SEHNR; CDR2 reads FQNEAQ (reference sequence). The CDR3 extends over 14 amino acids. CDR3 bases: TGTGCCAGCGGCTTAGTTGGGGATAATTCACCCCTCCACTTT. It encodes CASGLVGDNSPLHF.

This clonotype was seen a handful of times. The chain joins TRBV3-1 to TRBJ2-7, with 7 bases identical to TRBD2. This CDR3 contains 16 residues. Germline loops: CDR1 LGHDT, CDR2 YNNKEL (reference sequence). V shed 3 bases, J shed 3 bases, and the junction held 11 bases outside the gene matches. In DNA form, the CDR3 reads TGTGCCAGCAGCCATGGGGCTCCGGCGGGAGACTACGAGCAGTACTTC. This gives the protein CASSHGAPAGDYEQYF.

This clonotype was detected ten times or more. V is TRBV7-6 and J is TRBJ2-5; 7 nucleotides agree with TRBD1. Germline assignment: CDR1 SGHVS and CDR2 FNYEAQ. This CDR3 has 16 amino acids. The V gene end was trimmed by 1 base and the J gene end by 1 base; junction bases not matched to a gene: 6. The CDR3 is CASSLEPGGSQETQYF. The CDR3 DNA sequence: TGTGCCAGCAGCTTAGAACCAGGGGGTTCCCAAGAGACCCAGTACTTC.